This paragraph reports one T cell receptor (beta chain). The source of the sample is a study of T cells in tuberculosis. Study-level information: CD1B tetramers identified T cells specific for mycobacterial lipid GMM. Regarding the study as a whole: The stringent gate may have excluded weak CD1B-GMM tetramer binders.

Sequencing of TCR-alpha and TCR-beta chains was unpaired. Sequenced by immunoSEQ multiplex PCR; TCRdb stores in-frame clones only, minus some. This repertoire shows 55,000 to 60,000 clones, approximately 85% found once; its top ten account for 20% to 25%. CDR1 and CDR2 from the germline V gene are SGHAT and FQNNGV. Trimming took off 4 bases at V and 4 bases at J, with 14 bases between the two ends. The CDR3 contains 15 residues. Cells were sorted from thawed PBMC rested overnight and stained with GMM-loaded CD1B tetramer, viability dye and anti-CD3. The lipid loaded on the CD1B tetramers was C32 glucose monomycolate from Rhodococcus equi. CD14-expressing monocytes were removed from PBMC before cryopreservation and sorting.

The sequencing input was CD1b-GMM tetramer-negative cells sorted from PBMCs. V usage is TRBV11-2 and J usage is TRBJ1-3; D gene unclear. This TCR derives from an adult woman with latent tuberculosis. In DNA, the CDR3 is TGTGCCAGCAGCTACGAGGCGGCCAGCGGAAACACCATATATTTT. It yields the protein CASSYEAASGNTIYF.